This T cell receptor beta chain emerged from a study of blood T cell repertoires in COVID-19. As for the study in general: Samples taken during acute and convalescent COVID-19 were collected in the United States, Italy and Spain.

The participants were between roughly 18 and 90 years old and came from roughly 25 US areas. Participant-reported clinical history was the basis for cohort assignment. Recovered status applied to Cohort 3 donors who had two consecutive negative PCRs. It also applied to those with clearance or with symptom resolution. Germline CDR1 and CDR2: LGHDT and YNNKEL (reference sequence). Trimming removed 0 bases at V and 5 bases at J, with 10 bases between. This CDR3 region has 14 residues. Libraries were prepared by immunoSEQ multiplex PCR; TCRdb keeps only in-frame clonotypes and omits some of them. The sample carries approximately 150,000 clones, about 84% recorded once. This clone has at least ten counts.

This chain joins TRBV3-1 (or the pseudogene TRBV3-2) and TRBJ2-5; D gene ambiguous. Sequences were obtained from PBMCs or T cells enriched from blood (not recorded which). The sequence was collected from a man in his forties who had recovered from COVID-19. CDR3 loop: CASSQETLLETQYF. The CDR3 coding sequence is TGTGCCAGCAGCCAAGAAACTCTCCTCGAGACCCAGTACTTC.